This TCR beta chain originates from a study of T cells in Graves' hyperthyroidism and ophthalmopathy. This clonotype was seen many times. Amplification targeted TCR beta CDR3 regions from RNA transcripts. When the TCR CDR3 underwent first-round RT-PCR, the HTBI primer set was used. TCRdb fed the multiplex PCR reads into MiXCR, producing one record per CDR3 protein. The sample holds 500,000 to 650,000 distinct CDR3 sequences; 13% to 15% are singletons and the top ten take 14%. This TCR was sampled from a woman between 35 and 50 years old with Graves' hyperthyroidism. The specimen sequenced was blood.

CDR3 sequence: CASSFSAPTYNSPLHF. CDR3 nucleotide sequence: TGTGCCAGCAGTTTCTCGGCGCCCACTTATAATTCACCCCTCCACTTT. The rearrangement joins TRBV28 to TRBJ1-6; D gene ambiguous. This CDR3 region has 16 residues. From germline, CDR1 is MDHEN and CDR2 SYDVKM. V shed 3 bases and J shed 4 bases, with 13 bases lying between them.